This T cell receptor (beta chain) was documented in a study of identical twins. Whole-study results and caveats: Zero-insertion analyses could be partly confounded by invariant MAIT and iNKT cells.

This clonotype was seen more than once but under ten times. The target antigen is unknown. V shed 1 base, J shed 5 bases, and the junction held 8 bases outside the gene matches. This CDR3 is built from 15 residues. In germline, CDR1 is DFQATT, CDR2 SNEGSKA (reference sequence). Each cDNA held unique molecular identifiers, and template switching gave it a universal primer site. TCRdb processed the 5' RACE reads anew with MiXCR; each CDR3 protein has one entry. The sample includes 450,000 or so distinct CDR3 sequences, 18% of them seen just once. The chain joins TRBV20-1 to TRBJ2-3, with 8 bases aligning to TRBD2. What was sequenced was naive T cells sorted from blood. This sequence originates from a man in his fifties or sixties in good health. For the CDR3, the DNA is TGCAGTGCTAGAGGAGGCGGGGGGCCCGGAGATACGCAGTATTTT. This codes for CSARGGGGPGDTQYF.